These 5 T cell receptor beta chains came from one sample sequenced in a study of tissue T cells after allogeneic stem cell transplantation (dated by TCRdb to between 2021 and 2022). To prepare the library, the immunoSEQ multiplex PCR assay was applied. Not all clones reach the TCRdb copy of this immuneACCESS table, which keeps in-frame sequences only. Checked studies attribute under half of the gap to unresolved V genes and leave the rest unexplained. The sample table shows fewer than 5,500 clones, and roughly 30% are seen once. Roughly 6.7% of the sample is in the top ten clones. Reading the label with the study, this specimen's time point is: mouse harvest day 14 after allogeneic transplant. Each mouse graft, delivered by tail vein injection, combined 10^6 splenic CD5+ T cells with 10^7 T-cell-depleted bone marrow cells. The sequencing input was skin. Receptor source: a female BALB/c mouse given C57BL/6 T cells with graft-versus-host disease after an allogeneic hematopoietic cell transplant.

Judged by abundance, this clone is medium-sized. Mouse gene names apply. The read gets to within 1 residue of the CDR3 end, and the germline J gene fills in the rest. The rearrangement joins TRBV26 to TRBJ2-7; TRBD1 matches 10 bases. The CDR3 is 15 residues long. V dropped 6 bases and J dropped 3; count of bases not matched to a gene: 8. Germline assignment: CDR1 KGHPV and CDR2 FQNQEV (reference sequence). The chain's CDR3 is CASSYPGQGHYEQYF. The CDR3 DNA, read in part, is TGTGCCAGCAGCTATCCGGGACAGGGGCACTATGAACAGTAC.

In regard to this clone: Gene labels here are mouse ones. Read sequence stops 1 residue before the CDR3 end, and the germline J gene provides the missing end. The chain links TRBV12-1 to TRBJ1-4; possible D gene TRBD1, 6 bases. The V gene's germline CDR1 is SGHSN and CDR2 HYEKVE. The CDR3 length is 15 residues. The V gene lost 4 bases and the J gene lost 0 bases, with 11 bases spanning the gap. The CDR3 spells CASSLGTISNERLFF. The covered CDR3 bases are TGTGCCAGCTCCCTCGGGACAATTTCCAACGAAAGATTATTT. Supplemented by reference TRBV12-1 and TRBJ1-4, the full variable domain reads DSGVVQSPRHIIKEKGGRSVLTCIPISGHSNVVWYQQTLGKELKFLIQHYEKVERDKGFLPSRFSVQQFDDYHSEMNMSALELEDSAMYFCASSLGTISNERLFFGHGTKLSVL.

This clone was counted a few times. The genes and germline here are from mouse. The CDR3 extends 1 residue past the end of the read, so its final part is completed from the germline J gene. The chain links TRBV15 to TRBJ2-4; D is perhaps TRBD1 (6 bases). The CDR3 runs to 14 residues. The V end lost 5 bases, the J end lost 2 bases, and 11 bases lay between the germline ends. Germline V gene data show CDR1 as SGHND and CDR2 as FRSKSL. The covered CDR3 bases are TGTGCCAGCAGTCCCTCAGGGGTTCAAAACACCTTGTAC. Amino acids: CASSPSGVQNTLY. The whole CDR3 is CASSPSGVQNTLYF.

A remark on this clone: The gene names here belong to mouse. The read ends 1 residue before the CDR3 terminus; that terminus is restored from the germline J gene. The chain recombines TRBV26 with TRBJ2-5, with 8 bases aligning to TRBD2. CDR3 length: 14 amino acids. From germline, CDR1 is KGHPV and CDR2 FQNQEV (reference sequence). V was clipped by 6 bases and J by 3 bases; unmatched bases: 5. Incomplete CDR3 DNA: TGTGCCAGCAGCCCGACTGGGGAGCAAGACACCCAGTAC. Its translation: CASSPTGEQDTQY. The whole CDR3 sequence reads CASSPTGEQDTQYF.

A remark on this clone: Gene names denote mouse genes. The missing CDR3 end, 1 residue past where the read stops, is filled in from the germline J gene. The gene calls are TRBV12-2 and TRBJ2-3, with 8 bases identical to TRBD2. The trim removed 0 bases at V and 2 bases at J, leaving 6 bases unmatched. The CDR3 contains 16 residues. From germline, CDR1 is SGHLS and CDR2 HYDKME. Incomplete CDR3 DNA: TGTGCCAGCTCTCTCGAACGGGGGGGCGCTGCAGAAACGCTGTAT. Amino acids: CASSLERGGAAETLY. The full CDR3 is CASSLERGGAAETLYF.